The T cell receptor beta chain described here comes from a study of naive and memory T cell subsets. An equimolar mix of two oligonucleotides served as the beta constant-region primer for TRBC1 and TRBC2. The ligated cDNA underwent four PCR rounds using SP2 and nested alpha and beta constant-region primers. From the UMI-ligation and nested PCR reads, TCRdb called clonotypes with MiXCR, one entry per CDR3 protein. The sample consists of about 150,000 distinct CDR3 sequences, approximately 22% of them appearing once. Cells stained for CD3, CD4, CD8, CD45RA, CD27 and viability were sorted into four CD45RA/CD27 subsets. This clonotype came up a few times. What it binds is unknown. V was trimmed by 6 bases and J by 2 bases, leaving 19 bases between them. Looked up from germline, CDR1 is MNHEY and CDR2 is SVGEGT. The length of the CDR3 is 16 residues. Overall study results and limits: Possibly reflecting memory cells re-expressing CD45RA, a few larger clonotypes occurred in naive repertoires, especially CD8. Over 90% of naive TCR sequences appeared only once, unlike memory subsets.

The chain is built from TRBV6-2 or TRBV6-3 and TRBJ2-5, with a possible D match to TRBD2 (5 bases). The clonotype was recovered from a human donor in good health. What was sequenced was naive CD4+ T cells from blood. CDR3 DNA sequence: TGTGCCAGCAGCCCCGGGGAGAGGACCCTTCAAGAGACCCAGTACTTC. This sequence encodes CASSPGERTLQETQYF.